Below, 18 T cell receptor beta chains from the same sample are listed, as sequenced in a study of a mutant IDH1 vaccine in newly diagnosed glioma. Data came from immunoSEQ multiplex PCR; TCRdb stores just in-frame clones and leaves some out. Among about 69,000 clones listed, around 90% were seen once. These receptors have no known antigen. Regarding time point: week 35, safety follow-up. In every dose of vaccine, 300 ug of mutant IDH1 20-mer peptide was given alongside topical imiquimod. The source material was PBMCs, sampled from a glioma patient whose treatment included an IDH1 peptide vaccine. These receptor sequences come from a man aged 25-40 years with glioma.

V usage is TRBV19 and J usage is TRBJ1-5; TRBD1 agrees at 7 bases. With V trimmed by 4 bases and J by 0 bases, 3 bases remained unmatched. The CDR3 totals 15 residues. Germline assignment: CDR1 LNHDA and CDR2 SQIVND (reference sequence). CDR3 in amino acids: CASSRQGGSNQPQHF. The CDR3 DNA reads as TGTGCCAGTAGTAGGCAGGGGGGTAGCAATCAGCCCCAGCATTTT.

This chain connects TRBV28 to TRBJ1-2, with no clear D. V was clipped by 7 bases and J by 3 bases, with 15 bases between them. This CDR3 spans 14 amino acids. Germline V gives CDR1 MDHEN, CDR2 SYDVKM. The CDR3 spells CASTLNTIDYGYTF. The CDR3 coding sequence is TGTGCCAGCACTCTCAATACTATTGACTATGGCTACACCTTC.

This chain connects TRBV5-8 to TRBJ1-6; D is ambiguous. Germline CDR1 reads SGHTS; CDR2 reads YDEGEE. Between the trimmed V and J ends, which lost 2 bases and 4 bases, there was a span of 7 bases. The CDR3 runs 14 residues. The CDR3 region has the DNA TGTGCCAGCAGCTTCCGGGAGTATAATTCACCCCTCCACTTT. Translating it yields CASSFREYNSPLHF.

This clone was picked up one time. The chain couples TRBV4-1 to TRBJ2-2; unclear D gene. The germline V gene has CDR1 MGHRA and CDR2 YSYEKL. There are 16 residues in the CDR3. Trimming cost V 0 bases and J 0 bases, with 8 bases left between them. In DNA, the CDR3 is TGCGCCAGCAGCCAAGAGGCCGGGCCGAACACCGGGGAGCTGTTTTTT. Translating gives CASSQEAGPNTGELFF.

This clone was picked up one time. V and J are TRBV21-1 and TRBJ2-1; the table's D call, TRBD2, was not checked against the DNA. TRBV21-1 is given as a pseudogene. CDR3 length equals 17 residues. CDR3 bases: TGTGCCAGCAGCTCGCGAGCGACTAGCAAGATATACAATGAGCAGTTCTTC. The encoded protein is CASSSRATSKIYNEQFF.

The CDR3 DNA follows: TGTGCCAGCAGTTCCGGGACAGGGGGCTTGGGTGAGCAGTTCTTC. Residues: CASSSGTGGLGEQFF. The rearrangement links TRBV6-5 to TRBJ2-1; 12 bases map to TRBD1. V was clipped by 4 bases and J by 9 bases; unmatched bases: 7. The CDR3 extends over 15 amino acids. Germline loops: CDR1 MNHEY, CDR2 SVGAGI.

J is TRBJ1-2 and V is TRBV29-1; D is unclear. The ends were cut back, 7 bases at V and 4 bases at J, with 13 bases in the middle. The CDR3 is made up of 12 amino acids. Germline CDR1 and CDR2: SQVTM and ANQGSEA. For the CDR3, the DNA is TGCAGCGCCTCTCGGGAAGGCTATGGCTACACCTTC. It translates to CSASREGYGYTF.

The V call is TRBV29-1, the J call TRBJ1-2; 9 nucleotides match TRBD1. After removal of 4 bases from V and 3 bases from J, the junction contained 0 bases not matched to a gene. Looked up from germline, CDR1 is SQVTM and CDR2 is ANQGSEA. CDR3 length: 12 residues. DNA of the CDR3: TGCAGCGTTGGACAGGGGGACTATGGCTACACCTTC. Residues: CSVGQGDYGYTF. Using reference TRBV29-1 and TRBJ1-2 for the parts outside the CDR3, the full variable domain is SAVISQKPSRDICQRGTSLTIQCQVDSQVTMMFWYRQQPGQSLTLIATANQGSEATYESGFVIDKFPISRPNLTFSTLTVSNMSPEDSSIYLCSVGQGDYGYTFGSGTRLTVV.

The J gene is TRBJ2-1, the V gene TRBV5-1, with TRBD2 matching 11 bases. Germline lookup yields CDR1 SGHRS and CDR2 YFSETQ. Unmatched junction bases numbered 4, after V lost 0 bases and J lost 8 bases. There are 15 residues in the CDR3. CDR3 coding DNA: TGCGCCAGCAGCTTGGAACTAGCGGGAGCGGATGAGCAGTTCTTC. Protein sequence: CASSLELAGADEQFF.

This chain uses TRBV6-1 with TRBJ1-4, with TRBD1 matching 8 bases. CDR1 is MNHNS, CDR2 SASEGT, per germline. V was pared by 0 bases and J by 7 bases, with 4 bases of the junction left unmatched. This CDR3 region has 15 residues. CDR3 amino acids: CASSEAGTGPEKLFF. The CDR3 DNA reads as TGTGCCAGCAGTGAAGCTGGGACAGGACCTGAAAAACTGTTTTTT.

The J gene is TRBJ2-7, the V gene TRBV28, with D possibly matching TRBD2 (6 bases). With 7 bases removed from V and 2 bases from J, the gap between germline ends came to 18 bases. This CDR3 region has 15 residues. CDR1 and CDR2 from the germline V gene are MDHEN and SYDVKM. The CDR3 coding sequence is TGTGCCAGCAATCGACCCCAACTAGCCCCCTACGAGCAGTACTTC. It specifies CASNRPQLAPYEQYF.

The chain is built from TRBV7-3 and TRBJ1-1; TRBD1 is a possible D gene (6 bases). In germline, CDR1 is SGHTA, CDR2 FQGTGA. V was clipped by 5 bases and J by 0 bases, with 13 bases between them. The CDR3 length is 15 residues. CDR3 sequence (DNA): TGTGCCAGCAGCCAACAGGGTGGGTTGAACACTGAAGCTTTCTTT. This encodes CASSQQGGLNTEAFF.

The chain carries TRBV27 and TRBJ2-7; D perhaps matches TRBD2 (5 bases). V gave up 4 bases and J gave up 5 bases, with 15 bases separating them. Germline CDR1 is MNHEY and CDR2 is SMNVEV (reference sequence). This CDR3 is built from 14 residues. The CDR3 DNA sequence: TGTGCCAGCAGTTCCCGTGAGGGCCTAAACGAGCAGTACTTC. Protein product: CASSSREGLNEQYF.

The chain recombines TRBV27 with TRBJ1-1, with D possibly being TRBD1 (6 bases). This CDR3 has 14 amino acids. Germline values: CDR1 MNHEY, CDR2 SMNVEV (reference sequence). The V end lost 5 bases, the J end lost 6 bases, and 16 bases lay between the germline ends. The CDR3 bases are TGTGCCAGCAGTCCCGATATGGGGGGCCCTGAAGCTTTCTTT. Translated: CASSPDMGGPEAFF.

This clone was counted between two and nine times. The chain carries TRBV6-1 and TRBJ1-5; D uncertain. The CDR3 sequence is 13 residues long. V lost 4 bases and J 7 bases, leaving 11 bases between the germline ends. Germline values: CDR1 MNHNS, CDR2 SASEGT. CDR3 protein: CASSAIRAQPQHF. The CDR3 DNA reads as TGTGCCAGCAGTGCCATTCGAGCGCAGCCCCAGCATTTT.

The chain is built from TRBV9 and TRBJ1-2; 10 bases match TRBD1. Germline lookup yields CDR1 SGDLS and CDR2 YYNGEE. The J segment lost 8 bases and the V segment lost 3 bases, leaving 10 bases of the junction unmatched. This CDR3 contains 15 residues. CDR3 nucleotides: TGTGCCAGCAGCGGGGGGACAGGGGTGACTGAGGGCTACACCTTC. Residues: CASSGGTGVTEGYTF. The whole variable domain, remainder taken from reference TRBV9 and TRBJ1-2, is DSGVTQTPKHLITATGQRVTLRCSPRSGDLSVYWYQQSLDQGLQFLIQYYNGEERAKGNILERFSAQQFPDLHSELNLSSLELGDSALYFCASSGGTGVTEGYTFGSGTRLTVV.

The rearrangement uses TRBV27 and TRBJ1-2, with D unclear. The germline CDR1 and CDR2 sequences are MNHEY and SMNVEV (reference sequence). Trimming cost V 0 bases and J 8 bases, with 10 bases left between them. The CDR3 loop spans 13 amino acids. In DNA, the CDR3 is TGTGCCAGCAGTTTATCGTGGCAGAACGGCTACACCTTC. Protein product: CASSLSWQNGYTF.

This clone came up once. The chain links TRBV7-2 to TRBJ2-1, with 8 bases that match TRBD1. With 9 bases clipped from V and 4 bases from J, the junction kept 14 bases outside the gene matches. CDR3 length equals 16 residues. The V gene's germline CDR1 is SGHTA and CDR2 FQGNSA. The CDR3 is CASGYRGLGIYNEQFF. Written as DNA, the CDR3 is TGTGCCAGTGGGTACAGGGGGTTGGGTATATACAATGAGCAGTTCTTC.